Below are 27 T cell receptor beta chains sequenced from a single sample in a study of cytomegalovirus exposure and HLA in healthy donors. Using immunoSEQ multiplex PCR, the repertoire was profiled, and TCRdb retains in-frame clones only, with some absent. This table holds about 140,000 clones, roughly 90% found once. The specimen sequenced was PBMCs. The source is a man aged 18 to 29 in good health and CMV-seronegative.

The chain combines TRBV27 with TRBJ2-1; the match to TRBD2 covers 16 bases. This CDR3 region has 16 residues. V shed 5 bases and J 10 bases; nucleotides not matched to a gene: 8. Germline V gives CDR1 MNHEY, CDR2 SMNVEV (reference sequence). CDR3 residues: CASSRGTSGRAGEQFF. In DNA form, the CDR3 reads TGTGCCAGCAGTAGAGGGACTAGCGGGAGGGCCGGGGAGCAGTTCTTC.

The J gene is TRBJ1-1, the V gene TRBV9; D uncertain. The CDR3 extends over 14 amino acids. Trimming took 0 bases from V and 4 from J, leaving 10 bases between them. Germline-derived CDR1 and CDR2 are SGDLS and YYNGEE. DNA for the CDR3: TGTGCCAGCAGCGTAGCTAGGGCGGGCACTGAAGCTTTCTTT. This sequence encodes CASSVARAGTEAFF. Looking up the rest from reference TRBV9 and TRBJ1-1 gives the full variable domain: DSGVTQTPKHLITATGQRVTLRCSPRSGDLSVYWYQQSLDQGLQFLIQYYNGEERAKGNILERFSAQQFPDLHSELNLSSLELGDSALYFCASSVARAGTEAFFGQGTRLTVV.

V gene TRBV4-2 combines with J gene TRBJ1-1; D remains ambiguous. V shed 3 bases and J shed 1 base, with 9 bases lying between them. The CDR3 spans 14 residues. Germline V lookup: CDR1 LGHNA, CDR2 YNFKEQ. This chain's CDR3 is CASSQVQENTEAFF. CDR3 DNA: TGTGCCAGCAGCCAGGTTCAGGAGAACACTGAAGCTTTCTTT.

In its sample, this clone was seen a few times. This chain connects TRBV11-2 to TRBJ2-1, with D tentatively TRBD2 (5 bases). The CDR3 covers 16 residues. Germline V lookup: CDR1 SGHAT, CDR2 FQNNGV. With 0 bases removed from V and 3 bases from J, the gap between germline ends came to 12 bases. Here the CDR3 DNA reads TGTGCCAGCAGCTTAGAGGACTTGTCGTTCTACAATGAGCAGTTCTTC. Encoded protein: CASSLEDLSFYNEQFF.

In DNA form, the CDR3 reads TGTGCCAGCAGGAGGGCGGGTAGCGGGAGGCAATCGGGCGAGCAGTTCTTC. It is translated as CASRRAGSGRQSGEQFF. V usage is TRBV7-9 and J usage is TRBJ2-1; 10 positions match TRBD2. CDR3 length: 17 amino acids. Unmatched junction bases numbered 18, after V lost 6 bases and J lost 10 bases. Germline values: CDR1 SEHNR, CDR2 FQNEAQ (reference sequence). The full variable domain, with the rest looked up from reference TRBV7-9 and TRBJ2-1, is DTGVSQNPRHKITKRGQNVTFRCDPISEHNRLYWYRQTLGQGPEFLTYFQNEAQLEKSRLLSDRFSAERPKGSFSTLEIQRTEQGDSAMYLCASRRAGSGRQSGEQFFGPGTRLTVL.

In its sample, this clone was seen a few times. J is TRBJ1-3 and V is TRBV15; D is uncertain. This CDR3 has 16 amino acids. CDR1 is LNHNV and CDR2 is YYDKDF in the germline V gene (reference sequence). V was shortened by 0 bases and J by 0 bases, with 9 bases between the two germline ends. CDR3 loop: CATSRDRSGSGNTIYF. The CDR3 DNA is TGTGCCACCAGCAGAGATCGGTCAGGCTCTGGAAACACCATATATTTT.

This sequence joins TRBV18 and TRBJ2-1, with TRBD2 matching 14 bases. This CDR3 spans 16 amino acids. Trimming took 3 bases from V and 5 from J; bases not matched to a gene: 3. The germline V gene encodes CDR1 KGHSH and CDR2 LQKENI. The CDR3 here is CASSPGLAGANNEQFF. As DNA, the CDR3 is TGTGCCAGCTCACCGGGACTAGCGGGAGCTAACAATGAGCAGTTCTTC.

CDR3 residues: CASSSGGALDTGELFF. CDR3 DNA: TGTGCCAGCAGCTCGGGGGGGGCGCTGGACACCGGGGAGCTGTTTTTT. V and J are TRBV5-4 and TRBJ2-2; 8 bases line up with TRBD2. The CDR3 spans 16 residues. The V and J ends lost 3 bases and 3 bases, in that order; junction bases with no gene match: 7. Germline V gene lookup returns CDR1 SGHNT and CDR2 YYREEE (reference sequence).

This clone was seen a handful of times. As DNA, the CDR3 is TGTGCCAGCAGTGACGCGAGGGTTTGGCAGGTCCCGATCCTAGGAATCCCAGTC. It encodes CASSDARVWQVPILGIPV. V is TRBV6-4 and J is TRBJ2-7; maybe TRBD2 (5 bases). Germline lookup yields CDR1 MRHNA and CDR2 SNTAGT. The length of the CDR3 is 18 residues.

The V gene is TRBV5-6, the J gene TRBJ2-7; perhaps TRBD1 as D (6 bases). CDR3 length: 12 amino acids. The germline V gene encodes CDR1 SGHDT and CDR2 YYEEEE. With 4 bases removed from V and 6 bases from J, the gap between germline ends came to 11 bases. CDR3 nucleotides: TGTGCCAGCAGCAATACAGGGCGCGAGCAGTACTTC. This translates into CASSNTGREQYF.

The CDR3 DNA reads TGTGCCAGCAGCGCCGACAGGGGGCTCGAGCAGTACTTC. Its protein product is CASSADRGLEQYF. The chain carries TRBV9 and TRBJ2-7, with 10 bases aligning to TRBD1. The CDR3 runs to 13 residues. Germline V gives CDR1 SGDLS, CDR2 YYNGEE. J was trimmed by 6 bases and V by 3 bases; bases with no gene match: 3.

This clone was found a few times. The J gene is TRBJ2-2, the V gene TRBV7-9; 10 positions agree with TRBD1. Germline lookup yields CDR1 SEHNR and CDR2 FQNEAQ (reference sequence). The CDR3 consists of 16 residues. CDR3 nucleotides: TGTGCAACGGAGTACGGGACAGGGGTCGTGGCCGGGGAGCTGTTTTTT. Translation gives CATEYGTGVVAGELFF. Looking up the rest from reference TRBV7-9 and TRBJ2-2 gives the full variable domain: DTGVSQNPRHKITKRGQNVTFRCDPISEHNRLYWYRQTLGQGPEFLTYFQNEAQLEKSRLLSDRFSAERPKGSFSTLEIQRTEQGDSAMYLCATEYGTGVVAGELFFGEGSRLTVL.

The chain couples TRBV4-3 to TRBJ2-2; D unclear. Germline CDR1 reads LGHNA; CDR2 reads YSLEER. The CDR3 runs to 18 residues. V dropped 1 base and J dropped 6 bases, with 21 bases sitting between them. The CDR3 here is CASSQVSSRFLSAGELFF. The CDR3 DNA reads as TGCGCCAGCAGCCAAGTTTCTAGTCGTTTTCTATCGGCCGGGGAGCTGTTTTTT.

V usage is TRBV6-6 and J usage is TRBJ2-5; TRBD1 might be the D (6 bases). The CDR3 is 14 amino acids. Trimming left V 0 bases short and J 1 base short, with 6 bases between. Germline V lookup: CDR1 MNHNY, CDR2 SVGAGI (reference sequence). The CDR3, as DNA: TGTGCCAGCAGTTACTCGACAGGCCAAGAGACCCAGTACTTC. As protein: CASSYSTGQETQYF.

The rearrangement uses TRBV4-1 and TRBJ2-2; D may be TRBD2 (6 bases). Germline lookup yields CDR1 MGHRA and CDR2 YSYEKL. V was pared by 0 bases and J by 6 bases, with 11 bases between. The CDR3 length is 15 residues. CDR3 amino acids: CASSQEAGIAGELFF. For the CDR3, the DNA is TGCGCCAGCAGCCAAGAGGCGGGGATAGCCGGGGAGCTGTTTTTT.

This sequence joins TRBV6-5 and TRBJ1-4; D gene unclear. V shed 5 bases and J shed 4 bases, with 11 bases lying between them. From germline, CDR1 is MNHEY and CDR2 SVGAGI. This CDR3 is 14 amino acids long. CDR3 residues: CASSRRENNEKLFF. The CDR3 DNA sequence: TGTGCCAGCAGTCGAAGGGAGAATAATGAAAAACTGTTTTTT.

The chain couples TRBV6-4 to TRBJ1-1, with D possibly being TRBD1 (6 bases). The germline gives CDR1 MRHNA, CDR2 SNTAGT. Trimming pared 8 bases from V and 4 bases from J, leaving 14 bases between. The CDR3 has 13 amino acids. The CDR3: CASYPVGATEAFF. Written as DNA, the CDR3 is TGTGCCAGCTACCCCGTGGGGGCCACTGAAGCTTTCTTT.

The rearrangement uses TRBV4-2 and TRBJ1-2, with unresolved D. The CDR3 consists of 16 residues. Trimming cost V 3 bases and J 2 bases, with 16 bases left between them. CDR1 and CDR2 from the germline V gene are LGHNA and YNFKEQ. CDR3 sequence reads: CASSQYQRELNYGYTF. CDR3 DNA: TGTGCCAGCAGCCAGTACCAACGGGAACTCAACTATGGCTACACCTTC.

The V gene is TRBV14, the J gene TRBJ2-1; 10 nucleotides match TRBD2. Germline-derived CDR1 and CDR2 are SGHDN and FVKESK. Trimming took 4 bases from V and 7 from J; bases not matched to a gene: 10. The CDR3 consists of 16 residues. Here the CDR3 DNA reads TGTGCCAGCAGCCCCCCCCTAGCGGGAGTGGGGAATGAGCAGTTCTTC. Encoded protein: CASSPPLAGVGNEQFF.

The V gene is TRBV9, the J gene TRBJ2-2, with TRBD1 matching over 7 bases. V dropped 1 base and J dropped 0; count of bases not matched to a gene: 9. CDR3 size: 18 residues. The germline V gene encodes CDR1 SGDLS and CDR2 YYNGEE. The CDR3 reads CASSVRGLWGPNTGELFF. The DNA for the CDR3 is TGTGCCAGCAGCGTAAGGGGGCTGTGGGGCCCGAACACCGGGGAGCTGTTTTTT.

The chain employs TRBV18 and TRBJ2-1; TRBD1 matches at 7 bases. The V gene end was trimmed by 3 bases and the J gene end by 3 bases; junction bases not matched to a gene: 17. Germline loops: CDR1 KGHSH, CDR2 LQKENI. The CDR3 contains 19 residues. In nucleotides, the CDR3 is TGTGCCAGCTCACCTCGACAGGGCCGACCTCAGGCAGGCTACAATGAGCAGTTCTTC. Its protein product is CASSPRQGRPQAGYNEQFF.

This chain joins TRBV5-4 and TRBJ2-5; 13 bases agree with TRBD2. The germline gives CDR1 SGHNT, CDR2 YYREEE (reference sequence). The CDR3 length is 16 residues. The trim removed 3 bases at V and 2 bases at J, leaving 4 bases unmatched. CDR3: CASSSGTSGVQETQYF. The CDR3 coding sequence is TGTGCCAGCAGCTCCGGGACTAGCGGGGTTCAAGAGACCCAGTACTTC.

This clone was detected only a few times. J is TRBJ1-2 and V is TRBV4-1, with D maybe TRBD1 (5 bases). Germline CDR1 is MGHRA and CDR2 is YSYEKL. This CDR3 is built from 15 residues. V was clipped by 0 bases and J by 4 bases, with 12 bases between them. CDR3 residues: CASSQEAGVIYGYTF. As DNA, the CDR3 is TGCGCCAGCAGCCAAGAAGCGGGGGTTATCTATGGCTACACCTTC.

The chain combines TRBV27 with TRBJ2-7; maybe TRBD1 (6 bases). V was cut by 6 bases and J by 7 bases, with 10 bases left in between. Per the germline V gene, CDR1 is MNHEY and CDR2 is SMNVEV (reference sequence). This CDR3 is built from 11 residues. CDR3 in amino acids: CASSKGEEQYF. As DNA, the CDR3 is TGTGCCAGCAGCAAGGGGGAAGAGCAGTACTTC.

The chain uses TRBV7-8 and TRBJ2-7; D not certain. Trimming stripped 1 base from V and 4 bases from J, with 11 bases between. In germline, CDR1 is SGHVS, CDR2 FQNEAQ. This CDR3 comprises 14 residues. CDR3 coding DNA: TGTGCCAGCAGCTTAGATTCTAGTAGGTACGAGCAGTACGTC. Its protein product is CASSLDSSRYEQYV.

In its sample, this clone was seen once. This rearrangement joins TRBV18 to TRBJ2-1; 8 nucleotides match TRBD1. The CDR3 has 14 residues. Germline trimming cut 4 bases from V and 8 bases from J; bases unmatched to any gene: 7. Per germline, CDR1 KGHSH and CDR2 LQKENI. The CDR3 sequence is CASSLLSGGDEQFF. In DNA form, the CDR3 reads TGTGCCAGCTCACTCCTGTCAGGGGGCGATGAGCAGTTCTTC.

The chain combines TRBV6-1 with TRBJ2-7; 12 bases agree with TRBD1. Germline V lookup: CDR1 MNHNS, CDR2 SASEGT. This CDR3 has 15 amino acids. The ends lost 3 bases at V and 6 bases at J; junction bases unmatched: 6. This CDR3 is CASSDMGQGAGEQYF. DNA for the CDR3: TGTGCCAGCAGTGATATGGGACAGGGGGCAGGCGAGCAGTACTTC.